These 23 T cell receptor beta chains came from one sample sequenced in a study of T-cell reconstitution after alpha-beta-depleted transplantation in children. Preparation of the TCRbeta library used unique molecular identifiers. TCRdb reprocessed the PCR reads with MiXCR, giving one entry per CDR3 protein. The sample comprises fewer than 120,000 distinct CDR3 sequences, about a tenth of which are singletons, and approximately 8% rests with the top ten. The source was PBMCs from the stem cell graft donor, collected from the stem cell graft. The receptors shown here come from a human donor who donated a stem cell graft to a child with acute lymphoblastic leukemia.

This clonotype was counted ten times or more. The V call is TRBV12-3 or TRBV12-4, the J call TRBJ1-1, with TRBD1 as a possible D gene (5 bases). V lost 5 bases, J lost 1 base, and 14 bases lay in between. CDR3 length: 15 residues. The CDR3, as DNA: TGTGCCAGCAGTGCAGGCAGGGCCAGGAACACTGAAGCTTTCTTT. Translated, it gives CASSAGRARNTEAFF.

In this sample, this clonotype turned up many times. The rearrangement links TRBV12-3 or TRBV12-4 to TRBJ2-7, with TRBD2 identical over 10 bases. V dropped 6 bases and J dropped 3; count of bases not matched to a gene: 8. The CDR3 is made up of 15 amino acids. This chain's CDR3 is CASSPTRTSGYEQYF. The CDR3 region has the DNA TGTGCCAGCAGCCCCACTAGGACTAGCGGCTACGAGCAGTACTTC.

This clonotype was recorded many times. The V and J genes are TRBV7-2 and TRBJ1-2; a weak D match, TRBD1 (5 bases). Germline CDR1 SGHTA, CDR2 FQGNSA. V was clipped by 0 bases and J by 4 bases, with 12 bases between them. The CDR3 covers 15 residues. The CDR3 here is CASSLARQRVYGYTF. The CDR3 coding sequence is TGTGCCAGCAGCTTAGCGCGACAGCGGGTCTATGGCTACACCTTC.

This clonotype was seen repeatedly, ten times or more. The V call is TRBV7-9, the J call TRBJ1-1; D is undetermined. CDR3 length: 14 amino acids. Per germline, CDR1 SEHNR and CDR2 FQNEAQ (reference sequence). With 2 bases removed from V and 7 bases from J, the gap between germline ends came to 14 bases. CDR3 protein: CASSLIGSLLEAFF. In nucleotides, the CDR3 is TGTGCCAGCAGCTTAATAGGGAGTCTTCTTGAAGCTTTCTTT.

This clonotype was seen repeatedly, ten times or more. This sequence joins TRBV28 and TRBJ2-7, with D perhaps TRBD2 (6 bases). Looked up from germline, CDR1 is MDHEN and CDR2 is SYDVKM. The CDR3 is made up of 13 amino acids. Trimming took off 5 bases at V and 3 bases at J, with 11 bases between the two ends. For the CDR3, the DNA is TGTGCCAGCAGTCCCGGGGGAGACTACGAGCAGTACTTC. Translation: CASSPGGDYEQYF.

This clonotype was recorded at least ten times. The CDR3 here is CASSRDSTYEQYF. The CDR3 nucleotides are TGCGCCAGCAGCCGGGACAGCACCTACGAGCAGTACTTC. The chain employs TRBV5-1 and TRBJ2-7, with 7 bases lining up with TRBD1. This CDR3 is built from 13 residues. J lost 2 bases, V lost 4 bases, and 3 bases had no gene match. Germline values: CDR1 SGHRS, CDR2 YFSETQ.

This clonotype was seen many times. The chain recombines TRBV28 with TRBJ2-1; D uncertain. The germline CDR1 and CDR2 sequences are MDHEN and SYDVKM. V shed 2 bases and J shed 0 bases, with 8 bases lying between them. The CDR3 is 15 amino acids. In DNA, the CDR3 is TGTGCCAGCAGTTTAGCGGCCATCTCCTACAATGAGCAGTTCTTC. The encoded protein is CASSLAAISYNEQFF.

In this sample, this clonotype turned up many times. The chain recombines TRBV5-1 with TRBJ1-2; D gene unclear. V lost 4 bases and J lost 4, with 11 bases in between. The CDR3 extends over 13 amino acids. The germline CDR1 and CDR2 sequences are SGHRS and YFSETQ. For the CDR3, the DNA is TGCGCCAGCAGCCAAGTTCGAAGCTATGGCTACACCTTC. The encoded protein is CASSQVRSYGYTF. The entire variable domain, with the rest obtained from reference TRBV5-1 and TRBJ1-2, is as follows: KAGVTQTPRYLIKTRGQQVTLSCSPISGHRSVSWYQQTPGQGLQFLFEYFSETQRNKGNFPGRFSGRQFSNSRSEMNVSTLELGDSALYLCASSQVRSYGYTFGSGTRLTVV.

In its sample, this clonotype was seen many times. The V gene is TRBV7-2, the J gene TRBJ2-1, with TRBD2 matching over 15 bases. This CDR3 spans 16 amino acids. The germline V gene has CDR1 SGHTA and CDR2 FQGNSA. Germline trimming cut 4 bases from V and 9 bases from J; bases unmatched to any gene: 7. CDR3 sequence (DNA): TGTGCCAGCAGCTCGAGGACTAGCGGGGGGGCAGGTGAGCAGTTCTTC. Its protein product is CASSSRTSGGAGEQFF.

J is TRBJ2-1 and V is TRBV18; 10 nucleotides align to TRBD2. The CDR3 is 14 amino acids. J gave up 10 bases and V 2 bases, and 5 bases lay outside the gene matches. Germline CDR1 is KGHSH and CDR2 is LQKENI. Here the CDR3 reads CASSPDLAGAEQFF. The CDR3 coding sequence is TGTGCCAGCTCACCAGACCTAGCGGGAGCCGAGCAGTTCTTC.

This clonotype was seen at least ten times. As DNA, the CDR3 is TGCAGTGCTAGAGATCCAACAAGGGTCTCTGGAAACACCATATATTTT. Translated: CSARDPTRVSGNTIYF. V and J are TRBV20-1 and TRBJ1-3; D call uncertain. This CDR3 spans 16 amino acids. Germline V gene lookup returns CDR1 DFQATT and CDR2 SNEGSKA (reference sequence). V gave up 0 bases and J gave up 0 bases, with 12 bases separating them.

This clonotype came up many times. The rearrangement uses TRBV20-1 and TRBJ1-5; 7 bases agree with TRBD1. The length of the CDR3 is 15 residues. Trimming at V came to 3 bases and at J to 6 bases, leaving 11 bases not matched to a gene. Germline loops: CDR1 DFQATT, CDR2 SNEGSKA (reference sequence). For the CDR3, the DNA is TGCAGTGCTAGGGGGGGAAACAGGGGAGGTCAGCCCCAGCATTTT. This codes for CSARGGNRGGQPQHF.

This clonotype appeared many times. The chain is built from TRBV20-1 and TRBJ2-7; maybe TRBD2 (5 bases). V dropped 0 bases and J dropped 2 bases, with 17 bases sitting between them. Germline V gene lookup returns CDR1 DFQATT and CDR2 SNEGSKA (reference sequence). The CDR3 runs to 16 residues. CDR3 bases: TGCAGTGCTAGAGATCGACTGTGGACTTCTGCCTACGAGCAGTACTTC. It codes for CSARDRLWTSAYEQYF.

V usage is TRBV12-3 or TRBV12-4 and J usage is TRBJ2-2, with D perhaps matching TRBD2 (5 bases). Trimming stripped 3 bases from V and 5 bases from J, with 19 bases between. CDR3 length equals 17 residues. In DNA, the CDR3 is TGTGCCAGCAGTTTCTTAGTAGTATTAGCGCGGACCGGGGAGCTGTTTTTT. Its protein is CASSFLVVLARTGELFF.

This clonotype occurred many times. This rearrangement joins TRBV11-1 to TRBJ2-5, with 8 bases aligning to TRBD1. The V and J ends lost 5 bases and 2 bases, in that order; junction bases with no gene match: 7. Germline-derived CDR1 and CDR2 are SGHAT and FQDESV (reference sequence). This CDR3 has 15 residues. The CDR3 loop reads CASSHRTGPQETQYF. The CDR3 nucleotides are TGTGCCAGCAGCCACAGGACAGGGCCACAAGAGACCCAGTACTTC.

Ten or more counts support this clonotype. The rearrangement links TRBV4-3 to TRBJ2-7, with D unresolved. Germline CDR1 is LGHNA and CDR2 is YSLEER. There are 13 residues in the CDR3. Trimming stripped 3 bases from V and 5 bases from J, with 11 bases between. The chain's CDR3 is CASSHVTGDEQYF. The CDR3 DNA is TGCGCCAGCAGCCATGTGACTGGCGACGAGCAGTACTTC.

The table lists this clonotype with many counts. The rearrangement uses TRBV29-1 and TRBJ1-3; 9 bases map to TRBD1. The CDR3 totals 14 residues. The germline V gene has CDR1 SQVTM and CDR2 ANQGSEA. V was clipped by 6 bases and J by 4 bases; unmatched bases: 7. CDR3 nucleotide sequence: TGCAGCGTGGGACAGGGAGGGATCGGAAACACCATATATTTT. Translating gives CSVGQGGIGNTIYF.

This clonotype showed up many times. V usage is TRBV9 and J usage is TRBJ2-6; TRBD2 might be the D (6 bases). Germline CDR1 and CDR2: SGDLS and YYNGEE. Trimming stripped 1 base from V and 0 bases from J, with 11 bases between. The CDR3 runs to 17 residues. The CDR3 DNA follows: TGTGCCAGCAGCGTACGAGCGGGTACCTCTGGGGCCAACGTCCTGACTTTC. Residues: CASSVRAGTSGANVLTF.

This clonotype has ten or more counts. The V call is TRBV7-2, the J call TRBJ1-4, with D unclear. Germline CDR1 SGHTA, CDR2 FQGNSA. The CDR3 spans 14 residues. The V end was cut by 3 bases, the J end by 2 bases, with 7 bases between. In DNA form, the CDR3 reads TGTGCCAGCAGCTTTTCCTCTACTAATGAAAAACTGTTTTTT. The encoded protein is CASSFSSTNEKLFF.

The chain links TRBV4-1 to TRBJ1-4; D is unclear. The germline V gene encodes CDR1 MGHRA and CDR2 YSYEKL. V shed 9 bases and J shed 5 bases, with 4 bases lying between them. This CDR3 has 10 residues. DNA of the CDR3: TGCGCCAGGCGGAATGAAAAACTGTTTTTT. As protein: CARRNEKLFF.

There are many counts of this clonotype. This chain links TRBV11-2 with TRBJ2-1, with D possibly matching TRBD2 (6 bases). Trimming left V 6 bases short and J 1 base short, with 13 bases between. This CDR3 has 15 residues. CDR1 is SGHAT and CDR2 is FQNNGV in the germline V gene. CDR3 region: CASSRGTGSYNEQFF. CDR3 in DNA: TGTGCCAGCAGTCGGGGGACGGGATCCTACAATGAGCAGTTCTTC.

This clonotype occurred many times. This chain joins TRBV7-9 and TRBJ1-3; D gene uncertain. The CDR3 runs to 16 residues. Per germline, CDR1 SEHNR and CDR2 FQNEAQ (reference sequence). The V end lost 5 bases, the J end lost 4 bases, and 18 bases lay between the germline ends. The CDR3: CASSKRTAGFGNTIYF. In DNA form, the CDR3 reads TGTGCCAGCAGCAAACGCACAGCGGGTTTCGGAAACACCATATATTTT. The whole variable domain, remainder taken from reference TRBV7-9 and TRBJ1-3, is DTGVSQNPRHKITKRGQNVTFRCDPISEHNRLYWYRQTLGQGPEFLTYFQNEAQLEKSRLLSDRFSAERPKGSFSTLEIQRTEQGDSAMYLCASSKRTAGFGNTIYFGEGSWLTVV.

This clonotype was recorded at least ten times. The V gene is TRBV29-1, the J gene TRBJ1-2, with D maybe TRBD1 (6 bases). Per germline, CDR1 SQVTM and CDR2 ANQGSEA. This CDR3 comprises 13 residues. The CDR3 DNA reads as TGCATGGTTTATCGAGCGGCAGGGGACGGCTACACCTTC. It translates to CMVYRAAGDGYTF.